The T cell receptor (beta chain) described here comes from a study of cytomegalovirus exposure and HLA in healthy donors. The germline V gene encodes CDR1 SNHLY and CDR2 FYNNEI. This CDR3 region has 15 residues. The J segment lost 2 bases and the V segment lost 5 bases, leaving 7 bases of the junction unmatched. Vbeta (60) and Jbeta (13) primers were used in the PCR. Profiling relied on immunoSEQ multiplex PCR, and the TCRdb table lists in-frame clones only, not all of them. The sample has about 160,000 clones, about 76% seen once; the top ten hold approximately 2%. This TCR came from a female donor in good health and CMV-seronegative. Sequencing used PBMCs. The chain is built from TRBV2 and TRBJ1-1, with 8 bases matching TRBD1. The CDR3 loop is CASSYDRGHNTEAFF. In DNA form, the CDR3 reads TGTGCCAGCAGTTACGACAGGGGCCATAACACTGAAGCTTTCTTT.